This TCR beta chain derives from a study of shared T cell receptors in the human thymus. The V and J ends lost 5 bases and 2 bases respectively, with 6 bases between them. Germline V gene sequence: CDR1 MGHRA, CDR2 YSYEKL. The CDR3 runs to 12 residues. Produced via immunoSEQ multiplex PCR; TCRdb's table is partial and in-frame only. The data hold hundreds of thousands of clones, with more than 85% observed a single time. The V and J genes are TRBV4-1 and TRBJ1-2; D is possibly TRBD1 (5 bases). The TCR comes from a human donor. The sample taken for sequencing was thymocytes. CDR3 protein: CASSGGNYGYTF. CDR3 DNA: TGCGCCAGCAGCGGGGGGAACTATGGCTACACCTTC.